The 16 T cell receptor beta chains reported below all come from one sample, sequenced in a study of blood T cell repertoires in COVID-19. This table comes from immunoSEQ multiplex PCR, and its TCRdb copy is limited to in-frame clones, with some not included. The repertoire holds about 120,000 clones, about 89% seen once, with about 18% in the top ten. The specimen was peripheral blood. The source of these receptors is a human donor with acute or convalescent COVID-19. The donor label of this sample is uncertain.

The chain recombines TRBV19 with TRBJ1-1; maybe TRBD1 (5 bases). The CDR3 totals 18 residues. With 6 bases removed from V and 2 bases from J, the gap between germline ends came to 25 bases. Per germline, CDR1 LNHDA and CDR2 SQIVND (reference sequence). The CDR3 region is CASSLRPPAVTDNTEAFF. CDR3 sequence (DNA): TGTGCCAGTAGCCTACGACCCCCGGCCGTGACAGACAACACTGAAGCTTTCTTT. The full variable domain, with the rest looked up from reference TRBV19 and TRBJ1-1, is DGGITQSPKYLFRKEGQNVTLSCEQNLNHDAMYWYRQDPGQGLRLIYYSQIVNDFQKGDIAEGYSVSREKKESFPLTVTSAQKNPTAFYLCASSLRPPAVTDNTEAFFGQGTRLTVV.

Note on this clone: The junction departs from the called germline gene at one end, perhaps through a read error. V gene TRBV5-6 combines with J gene TRBJ1-1; the D gene is possibly TRBD1 (6 bases). Germline CDR1 SGHDT, CDR2 YYEEEE. The CDR3 spans 14 residues. As DNA, the CDR3 is TGTGCCAGCAGCTTGCCCCCCATTGGACAGCTACTAGTCTTT. It translates to CASSLPPIGQLLVF. The complete variable domain, with remaining parts taken from reference TRBV5-6 and TRBJ1-1, reads DAGVTQSPTHLIKTRGQQVTLRCSPKSGHDTVSWYQQALGQGPQFIFQYYEEEERQRGNFPDRFSGHQFPNYSSELNVNALLLGDSALYLCASSLPPIGQLLVFGQGTRLTVV.

This chain joins TRBV14 and TRBJ2-7; the match to TRBD1 covers 9 bases. CDR3 length: 14 residues. Germline loops: CDR1 SGHDN, CDR2 FVKESK. Losses at the gene ends were 5 bases for V and 1 base for J; bases not matched to a gene: 3. The CDR3 protein is CASSYGQGSYEQYF. The CDR3 nucleotides read TGTGCCAGCAGCTACGGACAGGGGTCCTACGAGCAGTACTTC.

This chain joins TRBV28 and TRBJ1-1; the D gene is possibly TRBD1 (6 bases). The length of the CDR3 is 11 residues. V was shortened by 7 bases and J by 9 bases, with 12 bases between the two germline ends. Germline assignment: CDR1 MDHEN and CDR2 SYDVKM. The CDR3 sequence: CASKTGLQAFF. The CDR3 DNA sequence: TGTGCCAGCAAAACAGGGCTACAAGCTTTCTTT.

The J gene is TRBJ2-2, the V gene TRBV6-4; possibly TRBD1 for D (5 bases). V was clipped by 6 bases and J by 4 bases, with 9 bases between them. Germline CDR1 and CDR2: MRHNA and SNTAGT. This CDR3 contains 13 residues. The CDR3 sequence is CASSRDSTGELFF. The CDR3 DNA is TGTGCCAGCAGCAGAGACAGCACCGGGGAGCTGTTTTTT.

V is TRBV2 and J is TRBJ1-4; no clear D. V gave up 7 bases and J gave up 5 bases, with 14 bases separating them. Germline V gene lookup returns CDR1 SNHLY and CDR2 FYNNEI. This CDR3 has 14 residues. The CDR3 DNA reads TGTGCCAGCACCGTGAGCCCCCCGAATGAAAAACTGTTTTTT. Protein: CASTVSPPNEKLFF.

The count of this clone is one. The chain joins TRBV28 to TRBJ2-2, with D possibly TRBD1 on 6 matching bases. CDR1 and CDR2 from the germline V gene are MDHEN and SYDVKM. V lost 5 bases to trimming and J lost 0 bases, with 13 bases between them. CDR3 length equals 16 residues. DNA of the CDR3: TGTGCCAGCAGTCCCGAGGACAGCTCGAACACCGGGGAGCTGTTTTTT. Translation gives CASSPEDSSNTGELFF. The complete variable domain, with remaining parts taken from reference TRBV28 and TRBJ2-2, reads DVKVTQSSRYLVKRTGEKVFLECVQDMDHENMFWYRQDPGLGLRLIYFSYDVKMKEKGDIPEGYSVSREKKERFSLILESASTNQTSMYLCASSPEDSSNTGELFFGEGSRLTVL.

This chain joins TRBV5-4 and TRBJ1-2, with D perhaps matching TRBD1 (6 bases). This CDR3 has 17 residues. Germline V lookup: CDR1 SGHNT, CDR2 YYREEE (reference sequence). V was trimmed by 3 bases and J by 6 bases, leaving 24 bases between them. CDR3 sequence (DNA): TGTGCCAGCAGCTCGAGGACAGCCCCGTTCGAGGCTGATGGCTACACCTTC. This sequence encodes CASSSRTAPFEADGYTF.

The count of this clone is one. The chain carries TRBV6-2 or TRBV6-3 and TRBJ2-4, with 8 bases fitting TRBD1. The trim removed 5 bases at V and 6 bases at J, leaving 3 bases unmatched. This CDR3 is 13 amino acids long. Germline lookup yields CDR1 MNHEY and CDR2 SVGEGT. The CDR3 DNA is TGTGCCAGCAGTCTTGACAGGGGAAACATTCAGTACTTC. Amino acids: CASSLDRGNIQYF.

This chain joins TRBV5-1 and TRBJ1-4, with a tentative D call TRBD1 (6 bases). The CDR3 consists of 14 residues. Looked up from germline, CDR1 is SGHRS and CDR2 is YFSETQ. The V end was cut by 4 bases, the J end by 5 bases, with 12 bases between. CDR3 sequence: CASSPTGPNEKLFF. The CDR3 nucleotides are TGCGCCAGCAGCCCGACAGGACCAAATGAAAAACTGTTTTTT.

V usage is TRBV20-1 and J usage is TRBJ2-2; D call uncertain. The CDR3 runs to 13 residues. V lost 3 bases, J lost 6 bases, and 11 bases lay in between. Germline CDR1 reads DFQATT; CDR2 reads SNEGSKA (reference sequence). The CDR3 is CSASRNGAGELFF. The CDR3 DNA reads TGCAGTGCTAGTAGGAATGGAGCCGGGGAGCTGTTTTTT.

This rearrangement joins TRBV29-1 to TRBJ2-2; 9 bases map to TRBD2. Losses at the gene ends were 7 bases for V and 0 bases for J; bases not matched to a gene: 6. CDR1 is SQVTM, CDR2 ANQGSEA, per germline. The CDR3 has 15 amino acids. CDR3 amino acids: CSARTSGSNTGELFF. CDR3 sequence (DNA): TGCAGCGCCCGAACTAGCGGGTCGAACACCGGGGAGCTGTTTTTT.

This rearrangement joins TRBV7-2 to TRBJ1-4; TRBD1 might be the D (5 bases). The CDR3 loop spans 14 amino acids. Germline V gene lookup returns CDR1 SGHTA and CDR2 FQGNSA. The V end was cut by 0 bases, the J end by 4 bases, with 6 bases between. The CDR3 sequence: CASSLAGDNEKLFF. DNA for the CDR3: TGTGCCAGCAGCTTAGCAGGGGATAATGAAAAACTGTTTTTT. Together with reference TRBV7-2 and TRBJ1-4, the CDR3 gives the full variable domain: GAGVSQSPSNKVTEKGKDVELRCDPISGHTALYWYRQSLGQGLEFLIYFQGNSAPDKSGLPSDRFSAERTGGSVSTLTIQRTQQEDSAVYLCASSLAGDNEKLFFGSGTQLSVL.

The DNA of the CDR3 is TGTGCCAGCAAACTACAGGAGGGGAATTCACCCCTCCACTTT. Translation: CASKLQEGNSPLHF. J is TRBJ1-6 and V is TRBV6-5; maybe TRBD1 (5 bases). V lost 7 bases, J lost 7 bases, and 14 bases lay in between. Germline V lookup: CDR1 MNHEY, CDR2 SVGAGI. CDR3 length: 14 amino acids.

This sequence joins TRBV13 and TRBJ2-5, with TRBD1 as a possible D gene (6 bases). The CDR3 has 15 amino acids. V lost 4 bases, J lost 5 bases, and 17 bases lay in between. In germline, CDR1 is PRHDT, CDR2 FYEKMQ (reference sequence). CDR3 nucleotide sequence: TGTGCCAGCAGCTCTTATCGGGACACCGCGGAGACCCAGTACTTC. It specifies CASSSYRDTAETQYF. Full variable domain (missing parts from reference TRBV13 and TRBJ2-5): AAGVIQSPRHLIKEKRETATLKCYPIPRHDTVYWYQQGPGQDPQFLISFYEKMQSDKGSIPDRFSAQQFSDYHSELNMSSLELGDSALYFCASSSYRDTAETQYFGPGTRLLVL.

This chain links TRBV2 with TRBJ1-3; D is perhaps TRBD1 (5 bases). The CDR3 has 15 amino acids. V dropped 8 bases and J dropped 0 bases, with 14 bases sitting between them. CDR1 is SNHLY, CDR2 FYNNEI, per germline. CDR3 coding DNA: TGTGCCAGCCGTCACCCCACAGGCTCTGGAAACACCATATATTTT. Translated, it gives CASRHPTGSGNTIYF. Variable domain in full (rest from reference TRBV2 and TRBJ1-3): EPEVTQTPSHQVTQMGQEVILRCVPISNHLYFYWYRQILGQKVEFLVSFYNNEISEKSEIFDDQFSVERPDGSNFTLKIRSTKLEDSAMYFCASRHPTGSGNTIYFGEGSWLTVV.